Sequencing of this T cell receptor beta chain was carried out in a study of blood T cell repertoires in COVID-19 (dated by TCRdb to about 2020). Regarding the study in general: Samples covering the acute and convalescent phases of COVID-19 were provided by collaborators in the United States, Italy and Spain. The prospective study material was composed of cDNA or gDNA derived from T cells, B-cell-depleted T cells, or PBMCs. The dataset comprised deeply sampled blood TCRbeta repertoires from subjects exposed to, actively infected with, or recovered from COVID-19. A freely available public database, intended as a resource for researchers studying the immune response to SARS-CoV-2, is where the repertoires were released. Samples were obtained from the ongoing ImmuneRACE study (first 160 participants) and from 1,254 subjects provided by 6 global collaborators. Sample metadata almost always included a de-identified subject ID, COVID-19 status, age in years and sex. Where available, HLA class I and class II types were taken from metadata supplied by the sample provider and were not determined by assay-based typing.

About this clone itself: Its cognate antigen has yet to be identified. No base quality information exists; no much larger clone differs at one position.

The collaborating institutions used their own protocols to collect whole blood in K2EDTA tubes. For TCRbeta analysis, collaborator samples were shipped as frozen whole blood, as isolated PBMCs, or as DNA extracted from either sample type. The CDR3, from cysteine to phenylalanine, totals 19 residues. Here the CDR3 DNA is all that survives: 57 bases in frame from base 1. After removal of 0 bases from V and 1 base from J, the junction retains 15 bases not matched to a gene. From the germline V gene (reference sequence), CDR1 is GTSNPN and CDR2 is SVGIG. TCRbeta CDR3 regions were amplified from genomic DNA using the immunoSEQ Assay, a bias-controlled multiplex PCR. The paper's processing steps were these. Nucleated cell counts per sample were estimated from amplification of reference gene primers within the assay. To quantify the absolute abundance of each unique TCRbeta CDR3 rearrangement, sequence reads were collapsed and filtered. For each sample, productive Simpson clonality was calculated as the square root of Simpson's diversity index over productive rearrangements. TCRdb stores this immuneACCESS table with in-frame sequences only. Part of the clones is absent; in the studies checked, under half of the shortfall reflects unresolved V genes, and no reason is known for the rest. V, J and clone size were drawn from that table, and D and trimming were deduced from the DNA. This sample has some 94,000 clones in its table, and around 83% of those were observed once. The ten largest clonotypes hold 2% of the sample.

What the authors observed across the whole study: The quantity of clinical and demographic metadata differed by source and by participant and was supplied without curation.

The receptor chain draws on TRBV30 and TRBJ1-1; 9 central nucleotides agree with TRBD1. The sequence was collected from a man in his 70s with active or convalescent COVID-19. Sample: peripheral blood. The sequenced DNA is TGTGCCTGGAGTGTAATCCGGCCCCCGGGACAGGGAGGGAACACTGAAGCTTTCTTT. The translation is CAWSVIRPPGQGGNTEAFF.